Following are 32 T cell receptor beta chains from one sample sequenced in a study of T cell responses to AZD1222 COVID-19 vaccine. The table came from immunoSEQ multiplex PCR; TCRdb's copy has only in-frame clones and leaves some out. The table includes approximately 140,000 clones, 91% detected once. This sample comprised peripheral blood, obtained 28 days after the second dose of the MenACWY control vaccine. The receptor set was obtained from an adult who received the MenACWY meningococcal vaccine as a control.

V usage is TRBV28 and J usage is TRBJ1-2, with no clear D. CDR1 MDHEN and CDR2 SYDVKM come from the germline V gene. CDR3 length: 14 residues. Trimming took off 6 bases at V and 6 bases at J, with 17 bases between the two ends. The DNA of the CDR3 is TGTGCCAGCAGCCTACTCGGCCCTAGCCATGGCTACACCTTC. Translated: CASSLLGPSHGYTF.

The chain uses TRBV2 and TRBJ1-2, with 7 bases matching TRBD1. After removal of 4 bases from V and 4 bases from J, the junction contained 3 bases not matched to a gene. The CDR3 is 13 residues long. Germline CDR1 reads SNHLY; CDR2 reads FYNNEI. The CDR3 nucleotides read TGTGCCAGCAGTGGGGACAGCTCCTATGGCTACACCTTC. It translates to CASSGDSSYGYTF.

This chain connects TRBV28 to TRBJ1-3; D perhaps matches TRBD1 (5 bases). Germline CDR1 reads MDHEN; CDR2 reads SYDVKM. The V and J ends lost 6 bases and 15 bases respectively, with 21 bases between them. The CDR3 has 13 amino acids. CDR3 loop: CASSTPVVGTSYF. CDR3 bases: TGTGCCAGCAGCACCCCGGTAGTTGGGACCTCATATTTT.

Details on this clone: Other DNA variants within this sample encode the same CDR3. The rearrangement joins TRBV6-2 or TRBV6-3 to TRBJ2-2; a weak D match, TRBD1 (6 bases). Germline values: CDR1 MNHEY, CDR2 SVGEGT. V shed 0 bases and J shed 6 bases, with 8 bases lying between them. The CDR3 is 14 amino acids. The CDR3 DNA sequence: TGTGCCAGCAGTTACTCTACAGGGCCCGGGGAGCTGTTTTTT. It translates to CASSYSTGPGELFF.

J is TRBJ2-2 and V is TRBV5-1, with a weak D call TRBD2 (5 bases). Between the trimmed V and J ends, which lost 0 bases and 5 bases, there was a span of 11 bases. CDR3 length equals 15 residues. CDR1 is SGHRS, CDR2 YFSETQ, per germline. This CDR3 reads CASSLVEGVTGELFF. The CDR3 DNA reads TGCGCCAGCAGCTTGGTTGAGGGAGTAACCGGGGAGCTGTTTTTT.

V and J are TRBV6-2 or TRBV6-3 and TRBJ2-2; the match to TRBD2 covers 10 bases. V lost 6 bases and J lost 6; bases outside the gene matches: 16. This CDR3 is built from 18 residues. Germline assignment: CDR1 MNHEY and CDR2 SVGEGT. The CDR3 is CASSPFGAGGTVAGELFF. The CDR3 DNA follows: TGTGCCAGCAGCCCCTTTGGAGCGGGGGGGACAGTCGCCGGGGAGCTGTTTTTT.

The chain employs TRBV6-5 and TRBJ2-7; TRBD2 matches 8 bases. V gave up 0 bases and J gave up 3 bases; unmatched junction bases: 4. CDR3 size: 15 residues. Germline lookup yields CDR1 MNHEY and CDR2 SVGAGI. CDR3 loop: CASSYSSGLVYEQYF. CDR3 DNA: TGTGCCAGCAGTTACTCCTCGGGACTAGTCTACGAGCAGTACTTC.

The rearrangement uses TRBV7-9 and TRBJ1-5; D remains ambiguous. The ends were cut back, 1 base at V and 7 bases at J, with 11 bases in the middle. The CDR3 has 14 residues. Per germline, CDR1 SEHNR and CDR2 FQNEAQ (reference sequence). CDR3: CASSLGGLGQPQHF. CDR3 DNA sequence: TGTGCCAGCAGCTTAGGCGGTCTTGGGCAGCCCCAGCATTTT. Looking up the rest from reference TRBV7-9 and TRBJ1-5 gives the full variable domain: DTGVSQNPRHKITKRGQNVTFRCDPISEHNRLYWYRQTLGQGPEFLTYFQNEAQLEKSRLLSDRFSAERPKGSFSTLEIQRTEQGDSAMYLCASSLGGLGQPQHFGDGTRLSIL.

V and J are TRBV11-2 and TRBJ1-5; 8 bases fit TRBD1. The trim removed 5 bases at V and 7 bases at J, leaving 4 bases unmatched. CDR1 SGHAT and CDR2 FQNNGV come from the germline V gene. This CDR3 comprises 13 residues. The DNA for the CDR3 is TGTGCCAGCAGCGAGGACAGGGCACAGCCCCAGCATTTT. Translation gives CASSEDRAQPQHF.

CDR3 in DNA: TGTGCCAGCAGCGTAGTATCGCAGTTGAACACTGAAGCTTTCTTT. Translation: CASSVVSQLNTEAFF. The chain has TRBV9 and TRBJ1-1; D not certain. The length of the CDR3 is 15 residues. V was trimmed by 0 bases and J by 0 bases, leaving 9 bases between them. Germline V CDR1 and CDR2: SGDLS, YYNGEE.

In this sample, this clone turned up a few times. The chain is built from TRBV6-6 and TRBJ1-5, with 8 nucleotides matching TRBD1. Germline V gene lookup returns CDR1 MNHNY and CDR2 SVGAGI (reference sequence). The V and J ends lost 5 bases and 3 bases, in that order; junction bases with no gene match: 3. There are 14 residues in the CDR3. The CDR3 DNA is TGTGCCAGCAGTGGACAGGGTTACAATCAGCCCCAGCATTTT. Its protein product is CASSGQGYNQPQHF.

The J gene is TRBJ1-6, the V gene TRBV5-6, with D possibly being TRBD1 (5 bases). The CDR3 is 15 amino acids. Germline-derived CDR1 and CDR2 are SGHDT and YYEEEE. V was trimmed by 0 bases and J by 9 bases, leaving 13 bases between them. Here the CDR3 reads CASSLGQRLGSPLHF. DNA of the CDR3: TGTGCCAGCAGCTTGGGACAGCGGTTGGGTTCACCCCTCCACTTT.

The chain recombines TRBV9 with TRBJ2-7, with D perhaps being TRBD1 or TRBD2 (5 bases each). Germline V gene sequence: CDR1 SGDLS, CDR2 YYNGEE. There are 15 residues in the CDR3. Deletions cut 4 bases from V and 3 bases from J, with 17 bases between. This CDR3 is CASSPRDAPNYEQYF. The CDR3 DNA reads as TGTGCCAGCAGCCCCCGGGACGCCCCGAACTACGAGCAGTACTTC.

The chain carries TRBV7-3 and TRBJ2-2, with D maybe TRBD2 (5 bases). The V gene's germline CDR1 is SGHTA and CDR2 FQGTGA. This CDR3 has 13 residues. Trimming removed 3 bases from V and 7 bases from J, with 9 bases in between. The CDR3 protein is CASSFGVGGELFF. For the CDR3, the DNA is TGTGCCAGCAGCTTCGGGGTAGGCGGGGAGCTGTTTTTT.

The genes are TRBV28 and TRBJ1-3; 7 nucleotides match TRBD1. Germline assignment: CDR1 MDHEN and CDR2 SYDVKM. The V and J ends lost 5 bases and 2 bases, in that order; junction bases with no gene match: 3. The length of the CDR3 is 14 residues. The CDR3 DNA is TGTGCCAGCAGTCCTGACAGGGCTGGAAACACCATATATTTT. Amino acid sequence: CASSPDRAGNTIYF.

The rearrangement uses TRBV15 and TRBJ2-1; D possibly corresponds to TRBD2 (6 bases). V shed 0 bases and J shed 8 bases, with 8 bases lying between them. Germline CDR1 and CDR2: LNHNV and YYDKDF (reference sequence). CDR3 length: 13 amino acids. CDR3: CATSRDSGDEQFF. The DNA of the CDR3 is TGTGCCACCAGCAGAGATTCGGGGGATGAGCAGTTCTTC.

This clone was observed a few times. The chain is built from TRBV7-2 and TRBJ1-1; D not certain. The CDR3 has 14 residues. V dropped 5 bases and J dropped 4 bases, with 14 bases sitting between them. Germline CDR1 is SGHTA and CDR2 is FQGNSA. Here the CDR3 DNA reads TGTGCCAGCAGCCCCGGACGGTCGAGCACTGAAGCTTTCTTT. Translating it yields CASSPGRSSTEAFF.

The CDR3 DNA follows: TGCGCCAGCAGCCAAGAAATCGGTTGGGAGACCCAGTACTTC. This translates into CASSQEIGWETQYF. The rearrangement links TRBV4-3 to TRBJ2-5; D gene unclear. In germline, CDR1 is LGHNA, CDR2 YSLEER. Trimming stripped 0 bases from V and 5 bases from J, with 10 bases between. The CDR3 totals 14 residues.

The genes are TRBV23-1 and TRBJ1-5; D unresolved. TRBV23-1 is an open reading frame, and its role is uncertain. This CDR3 comprises 18 residues. V gave up 2 bases and J gave up 0 bases, with 17 bases separating them. DNA for the CDR3: TGCGCCAGCAGTCAACCCAGAAGGTTTCGCGTTAGCAATCAGCCCCAGCATTTT. The encoded protein is CASSQPRRFRVSNQPQHF.

As concerns this clone: At one end, the junction sequence differs from germline, possibly due to a read error. The chain combines TRBV28 with TRBJ2-1; weak D call: TRBD1 (6 bases). Germline V gives CDR1 MDHEN, CDR2 SYDVKM. The CDR3 is 15 residues long. CDR3 region: CASTNLQGHYNEQFF. The CDR3 DNA reads TGTGCTAGCACGAATTTACAGGGCCATTACAATGAGCAGTTCTTC.

The chain is built from TRBV5-4 and TRBJ1-3, with D unclear. The CDR3 has 14 amino acids. Per germline, CDR1 SGHNT and CDR2 YYREEE (reference sequence). V was trimmed by 0 bases and J by 7 bases, leaving 11 bases between them. This CDR3 is CASSLEGRWNTIYF. The CDR3 coding sequence is TGTGCCAGCAGCTTGGAAGGCCGCTGGAACACCATATATTTT.

The chain links TRBV6-6 to TRBJ2-2; D remains unclear. Germline-derived CDR1 and CDR2 are MNHNY and SVGAGI (reference sequence). V was shortened by 8 bases and J by 1 base, with 8 bases between the two germline ends. This CDR3 region has 13 residues. In DNA form, the CDR3 reads TGTGCCAGCGGTCAGGAGAACACCGGGGAGCTGTTTTTT. Residues: CASGQENTGELFF.

This sequence joins TRBV28 and TRBJ2-1; 13 bases map to TRBD2. J was trimmed by 8 bases and V by 3 bases; bases with no gene match: 4. This CDR3 is 15 amino acids long. Germline V gives CDR1 MDHEN, CDR2 SYDVKM. DNA of the CDR3: TGTGCCAGCAGTTTCGTAACTAGCGGGAGGGATGAGCAGTTCTTC. This sequence encodes CASSFVTSGRDEQFF.

This chain connects TRBV18 to TRBJ1-3; D might be TRBD1 (5 bases). From germline, CDR1 is KGHSH and CDR2 LQKENI. CDR3 length: 17 amino acids. V dropped 4 bases and J dropped 4 bases, with 20 bases sitting between them. The CDR3 here is CASSQIVPGGVGNTIYF. The CDR3, as DNA: TGTGCCAGCTCACAAATCGTCCCGGGAGGGGTCGGAAACACCATATATTTT. Looking up the rest from reference TRBV18 and TRBJ1-3 gives the full variable domain: NAGVMQNPRHLVRRRGQEARLRCSPMKGHSHVYWYRQLPEEGLKFMVYLQKENIIDESGMPKERFSAEFPKEGPSILRIQQVVRGDSAAYFCASSQIVPGGVGNTIYFGEGSWLTVV.

The V and J genes are TRBV7-2 and TRBJ2-1; 11 bases fit TRBD2. The CDR3 is 15 amino acids. CDR1 and CDR2 (germline): SGHTA, FQGNSA. Trimming removed 5 bases from V and 5 bases from J; junction bases left unmatched: 5. The CDR3 DNA sequence: TGTGCCAGCAGCCTTAGCGGGAGGGCGGACAATGAGCAGTTCTTC. Protein: CASSLSGRADNEQFF.

The V and J genes are TRBV11-2 and TRBJ2-2, with TRBD1 identical over 7 bases. This CDR3 region has 16 residues. CDR1 and CDR2 from the germline V gene are SGHAT and FQNNGV. Trimming at V came to 3 bases and at J to 0 bases, leaving 4 bases not matched to a gene. The DNA of the CDR3 is TGTGCCAGCAGCTTCCGGGACAGCGCGAACACCGGGGAGCTGTTTTTT. Amino acid sequence: CASSFRDSANTGELFF.

In the case of this clone: The junction departs from germline at one end; a sequencing error may be responsible. V gene TRBV9 combines with J gene TRBJ1-1, with a possible D match to TRBD1 (5 bases). This CDR3 contains 13 residues. The germline gives CDR1 SGDLS, CDR2 YYNGEE. CDR3 region: CASSVEGLFPGLF. Here the CDR3 DNA reads TGTGCCAGCAGCGTAGAGGGGCTCTTTCCAGGTTTGTTT. The whole variable domain, filled in from reference TRBV9 and TRBJ1-1, reads DSGVTQTPKHLITATGQRVTLRCSPRSGDLSVYWYQQSLDQGLQFLIQYYNGEERAKGNILERFSAQQFPDLHSELNLSSLELGDSALYFCASSVEGLFPGLFGQGTRLTVV.

This chain joins TRBV2 and TRBJ1-5; D is undetermined. Germline CDR1 is SNHLY and CDR2 is FYNNEI. Trimming took off 1 base at V and 6 bases at J, with 10 bases between the two ends. This CDR3 spans 14 amino acids. The CDR3 bases are TGTGCCAGCAGTGAAGGGGGTAATGGTCAGCCCCAGCATTTT. Translated: CASSEGGNGQPQHF.

This rearrangement joins TRBV29-1 to TRBJ2-5; TRBD1 or TRBD2 may be the D gene (5 bases each). V lost 4 bases and J 1 base, leaving 10 bases between the germline ends. This CDR3 contains 13 residues. CDR1 and CDR2 (germline): SQVTM, ANQGSEA. CDR3 sequence: CSVGGLAQETQYF. DNA for the CDR3: TGCAGCGTTGGGGGGTTAGCCCAAGAGACCCAGTACTTC.

The chain employs TRBV5-1 and TRBJ1-2; D remains ambiguous. The germline V gene encodes CDR1 SGHRS and CDR2 YFSETQ. This CDR3 region has 11 residues. Between the trimmed V and J ends, which lost 4 bases and 13 bases, there was a span of 14 bases. CDR3 protein: CASSHTSGITF. CDR3 nucleotides: TGCGCCAGCAGCCATACGTCGGGCATCACCTTC.

This chain joins TRBV28 and TRBJ1-1; the D is unclear. The germline gives CDR1 MDHEN, CDR2 SYDVKM. This CDR3 is built from 17 residues. The ends were cut back, 3 bases at V and 1 base at J, with 18 bases in the middle. The CDR3 spells CASSLPSGRVRNTEAFF. As DNA, the CDR3 is TGTGCCAGCAGTTTGCCCTCTGGGCGCGTCCGGAACACTGAAGCTTTCTTT.

The chain couples TRBV3-1 (or the pseudogene TRBV3-2) to TRBJ1-2; D is perhaps TRBD1 (6 bases). This CDR3 is built from 15 residues. Germline V lookup: CDR1 LGHDT, CDR2 YNNKEL (reference sequence). V was pared by 1 base and J by 8 bases, with 17 bases between. CDR3 in DNA: TGTGCCAGCAGCCAAGTAGAGGGGGGGCGAGGAGGCTACACCTTC. Encoded protein: CASSQVEGGRGGYTF.